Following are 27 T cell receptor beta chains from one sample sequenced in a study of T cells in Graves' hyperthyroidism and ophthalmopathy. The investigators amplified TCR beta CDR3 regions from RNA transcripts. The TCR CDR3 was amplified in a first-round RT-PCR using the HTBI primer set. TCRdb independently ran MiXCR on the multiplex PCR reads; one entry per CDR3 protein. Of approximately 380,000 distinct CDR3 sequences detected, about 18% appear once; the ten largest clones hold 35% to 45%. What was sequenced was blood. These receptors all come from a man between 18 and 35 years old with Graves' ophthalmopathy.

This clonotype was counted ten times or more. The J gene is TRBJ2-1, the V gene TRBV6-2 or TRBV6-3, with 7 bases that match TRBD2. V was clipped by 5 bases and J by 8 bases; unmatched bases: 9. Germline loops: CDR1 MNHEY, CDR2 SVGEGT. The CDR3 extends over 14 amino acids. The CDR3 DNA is TGTGCCAGCAGTCCCCCAGCGGGGACGGATGAGCAGTTCTTC. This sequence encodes CASSPPAGTDEQFF.

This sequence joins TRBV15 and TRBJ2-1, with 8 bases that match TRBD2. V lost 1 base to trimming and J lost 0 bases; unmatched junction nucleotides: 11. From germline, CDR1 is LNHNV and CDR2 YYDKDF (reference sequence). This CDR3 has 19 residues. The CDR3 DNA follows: TGTGCCACCAGCAGAGTGGAACTAGCGGCGATCAGCTCCTACAATGAGCAGTTCTTC. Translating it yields CATSRVELAAISSYNEQFF.

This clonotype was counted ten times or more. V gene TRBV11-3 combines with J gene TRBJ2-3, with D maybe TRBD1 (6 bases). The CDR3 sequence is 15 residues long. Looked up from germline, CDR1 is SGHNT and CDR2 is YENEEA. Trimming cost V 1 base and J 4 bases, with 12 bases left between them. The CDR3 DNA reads TGTGCCAGCAGCTTAGCCTGGGGGCCCGCAGATACGCAGTATTTT. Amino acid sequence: CASSLAWGPADTQYF.

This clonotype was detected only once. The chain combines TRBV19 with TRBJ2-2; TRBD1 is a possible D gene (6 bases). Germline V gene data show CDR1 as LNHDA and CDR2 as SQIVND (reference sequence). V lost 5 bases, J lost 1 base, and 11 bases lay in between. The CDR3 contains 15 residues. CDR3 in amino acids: CASSVPGQNTGELFF. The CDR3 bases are TGTGCCAGTAGTGTGCCGGGACAGAACACCGGGGAGCTGTTTTTT.

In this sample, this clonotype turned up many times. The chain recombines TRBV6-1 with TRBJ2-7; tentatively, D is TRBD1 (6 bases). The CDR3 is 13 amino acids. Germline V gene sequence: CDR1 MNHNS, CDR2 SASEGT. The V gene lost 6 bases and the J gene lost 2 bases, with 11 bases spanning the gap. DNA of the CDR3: TGTGCCAGCAGACAGGGACGGGCCTACGAGCAGTACTTC. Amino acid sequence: CASRQGRAYEQYF.

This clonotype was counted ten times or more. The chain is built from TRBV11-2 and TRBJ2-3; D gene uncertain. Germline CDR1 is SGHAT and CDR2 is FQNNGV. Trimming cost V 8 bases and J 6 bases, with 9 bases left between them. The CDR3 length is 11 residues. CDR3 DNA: TGTGCCAGCTACACCGGGGATACGCAGTATTTT. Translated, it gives CASYTGDTQYF. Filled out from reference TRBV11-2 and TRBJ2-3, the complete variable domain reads EAGVAQSPRYKIIEKRQSVAFWCNPISGHATLYWYQQILGQGPKLLIQFQNNGVVDDSQLPKDRFSAERLKGVDSTLKIQPAKLEDSAVYLCASYTGDTQYFGPGTRLTVL.

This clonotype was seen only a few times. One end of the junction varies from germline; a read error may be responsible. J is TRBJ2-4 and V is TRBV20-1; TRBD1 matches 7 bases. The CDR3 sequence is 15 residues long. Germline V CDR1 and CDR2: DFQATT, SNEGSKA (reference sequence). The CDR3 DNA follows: TGCAGTACTAGGGCAGGGGGACAGACCCTTAACATTCAGTACTTC. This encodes CSTRAGGQTLNIQYF.

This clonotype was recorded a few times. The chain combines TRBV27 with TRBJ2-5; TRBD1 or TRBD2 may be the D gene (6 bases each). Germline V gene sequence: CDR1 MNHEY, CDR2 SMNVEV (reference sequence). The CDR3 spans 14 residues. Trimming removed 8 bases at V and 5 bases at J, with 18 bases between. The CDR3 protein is CASSFTGDTETQYF. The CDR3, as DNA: TGTGCCAGCTCCTTCACGGGGGACACCGAGACCCAGTACTTC.

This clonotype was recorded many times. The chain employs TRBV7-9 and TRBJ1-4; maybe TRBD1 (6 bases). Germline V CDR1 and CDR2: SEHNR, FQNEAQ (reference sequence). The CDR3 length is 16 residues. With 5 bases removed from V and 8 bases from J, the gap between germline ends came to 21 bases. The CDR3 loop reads CASSPGGAGAREKLFF. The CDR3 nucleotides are TGTGCCAGCAGCCCGGGGGGGGCAGGGGCACGAGAAAAACTGTTTTTT.

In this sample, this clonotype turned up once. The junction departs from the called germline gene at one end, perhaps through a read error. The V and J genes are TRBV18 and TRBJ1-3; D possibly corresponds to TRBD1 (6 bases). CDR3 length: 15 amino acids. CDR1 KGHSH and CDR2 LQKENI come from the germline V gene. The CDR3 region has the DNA TGTGCCAGCTCACCCCCGACAGGCACCAGGAACACCTTATATTTT. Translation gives CASSPPTGTRNTLYF.

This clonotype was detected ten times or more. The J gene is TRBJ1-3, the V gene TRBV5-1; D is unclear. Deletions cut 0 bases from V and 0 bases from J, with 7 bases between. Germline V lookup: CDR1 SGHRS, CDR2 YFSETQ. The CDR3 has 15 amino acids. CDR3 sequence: CASSLDGISGNTIYF. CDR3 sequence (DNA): TGCGCCAGCAGCTTGGATGGGATCTCTGGAAACACCATATATTTT.

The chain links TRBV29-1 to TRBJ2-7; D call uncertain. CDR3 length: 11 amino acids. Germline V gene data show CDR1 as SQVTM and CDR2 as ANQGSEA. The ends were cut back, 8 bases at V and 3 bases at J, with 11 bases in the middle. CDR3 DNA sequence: TGCAGCTCGTTAGACGGCTACGAGCAGTACTTC. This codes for CSSLDGYEQYF.

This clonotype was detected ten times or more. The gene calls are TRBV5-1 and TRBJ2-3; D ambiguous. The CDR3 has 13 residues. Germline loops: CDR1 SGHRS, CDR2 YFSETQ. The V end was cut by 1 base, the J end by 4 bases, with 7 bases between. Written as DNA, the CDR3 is TGCGCCAGCAGCTTGCGCAGCGCAGATACGCAGTATTTT. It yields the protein CASSLRSADTQYF. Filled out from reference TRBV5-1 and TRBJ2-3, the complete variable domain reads KAGVTQTPRYLIKTRGQQVTLSCSPISGHRSVSWYQQTPGQGLQFLFEYFSETQRNKGNFPGRFSGRQFSNSRSEMNVSTLELGDSALYLCASSLRSADTQYFGPGTRLTVL.

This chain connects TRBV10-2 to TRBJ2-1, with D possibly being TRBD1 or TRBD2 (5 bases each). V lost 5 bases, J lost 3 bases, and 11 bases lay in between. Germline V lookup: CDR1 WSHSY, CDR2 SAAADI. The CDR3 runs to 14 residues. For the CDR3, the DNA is TGCGCCAGCAGTCCTAGCAGGGTCTACAATGAGCAGTTCTTC. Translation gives CASSPSRVYNEQFF.

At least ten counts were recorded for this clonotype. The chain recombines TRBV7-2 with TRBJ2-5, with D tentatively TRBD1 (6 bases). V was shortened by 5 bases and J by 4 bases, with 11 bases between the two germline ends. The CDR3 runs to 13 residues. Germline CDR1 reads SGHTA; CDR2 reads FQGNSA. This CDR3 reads CASSMAGAETQYF. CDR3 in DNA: TGTGCCAGCAGCATGGCAGGGGCAGAGACCCAGTACTTC.

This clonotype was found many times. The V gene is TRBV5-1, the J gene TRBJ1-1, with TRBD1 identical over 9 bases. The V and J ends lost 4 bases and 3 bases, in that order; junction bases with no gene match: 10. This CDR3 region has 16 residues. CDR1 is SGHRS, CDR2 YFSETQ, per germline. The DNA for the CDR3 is TGCGCCAGCAGCCACAGGGGGCAGGTGAGGGACACTGAAGCTTTCTTT. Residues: CASSHRGQVRDTEAFF. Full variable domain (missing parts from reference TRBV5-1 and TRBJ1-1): KAGVTQTPRYLIKTRGQQVTLSCSPISGHRSVSWYQQTPGQGLQFLFEYFSETQRNKGNFPGRFSGRQFSNSRSEMNVSTLELGDSALYLCASSHRGQVRDTEAFFGQGTRLTVV.

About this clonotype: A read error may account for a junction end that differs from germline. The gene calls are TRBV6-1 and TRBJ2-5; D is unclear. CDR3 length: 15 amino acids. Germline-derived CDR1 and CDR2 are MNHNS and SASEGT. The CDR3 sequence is CASSEPRAYQETQHF. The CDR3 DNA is TGTGCCAGCAGTGAACCGAGAGCCTACCAAGAGACCCAGCACTTC.

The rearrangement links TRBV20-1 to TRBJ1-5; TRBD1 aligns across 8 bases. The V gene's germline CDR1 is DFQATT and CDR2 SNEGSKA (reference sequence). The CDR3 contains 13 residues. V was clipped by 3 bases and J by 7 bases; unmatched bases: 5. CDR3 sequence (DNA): TGCAGTGCTAGGGACAGGGTTTTACAGCCCCAGCATTTT. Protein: CSARDRVLQPQHF.

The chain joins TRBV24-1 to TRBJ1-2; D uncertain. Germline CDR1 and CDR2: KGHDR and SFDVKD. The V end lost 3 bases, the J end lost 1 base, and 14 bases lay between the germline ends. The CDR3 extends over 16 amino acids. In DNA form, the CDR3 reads TGTGCCACCAGTGATCCTAACCCGGGTGATAACTATGGCTACACCTTC. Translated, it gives CATSDPNPGDNYGYTF.

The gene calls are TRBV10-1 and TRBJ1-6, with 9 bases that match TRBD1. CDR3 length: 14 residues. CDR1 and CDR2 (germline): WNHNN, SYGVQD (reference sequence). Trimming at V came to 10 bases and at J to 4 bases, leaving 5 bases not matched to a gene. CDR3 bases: TGCGCCACTTCCGACAGGGGGTATAATTCACCCCTCCACTTT. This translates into CATSDRGYNSPLHF.

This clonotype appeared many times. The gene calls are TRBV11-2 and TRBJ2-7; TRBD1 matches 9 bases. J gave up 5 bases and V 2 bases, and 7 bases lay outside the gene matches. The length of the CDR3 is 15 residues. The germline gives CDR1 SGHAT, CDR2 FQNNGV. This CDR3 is CASSLMRDRVHEQYF. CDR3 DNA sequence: TGTGCCAGCAGCTTAATGAGGGACAGGGTCCACGAGCAGTACTTC.

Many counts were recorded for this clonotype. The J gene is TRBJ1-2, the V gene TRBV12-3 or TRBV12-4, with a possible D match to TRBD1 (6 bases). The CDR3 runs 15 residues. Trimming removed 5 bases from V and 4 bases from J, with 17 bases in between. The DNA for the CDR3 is TGTGCCAGCAGTGGGGTTGGGGGGCGCAGCTATGGCTACACCTTC. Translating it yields CASSGVGGRSYGYTF.

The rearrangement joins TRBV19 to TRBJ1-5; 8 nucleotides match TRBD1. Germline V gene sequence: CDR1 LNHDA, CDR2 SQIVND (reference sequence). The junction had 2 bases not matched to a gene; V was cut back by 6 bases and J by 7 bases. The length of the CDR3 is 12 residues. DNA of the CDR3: TGTGCCAGTAGGGACAGGGACCAGCCCCAGCATTTT. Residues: CASRDRDQPQHF.

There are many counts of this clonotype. CDR3 in amino acids: CASSLVRGYYEQYF. For the CDR3, the DNA is TGTGCCAGCAGCTTAGTCCGTGGCTACTACGAGCAGTACTTC. This chain joins TRBV11-2 and TRBJ2-7; D is unresolved. With 1 base removed from V and 3 bases from J, the gap between germline ends came to 10 bases. The CDR3 is 14 amino acids. Germline assignment: CDR1 SGHAT and CDR2 FQNNGV.

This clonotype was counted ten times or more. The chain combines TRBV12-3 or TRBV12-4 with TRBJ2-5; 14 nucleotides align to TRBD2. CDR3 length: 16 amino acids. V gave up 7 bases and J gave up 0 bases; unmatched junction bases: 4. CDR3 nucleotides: TGTGCCAGCATCTCGGGACTAGCGGGGGACCAAGAGACCCAGTACTTC. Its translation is CASISGLAGDQETQYF.

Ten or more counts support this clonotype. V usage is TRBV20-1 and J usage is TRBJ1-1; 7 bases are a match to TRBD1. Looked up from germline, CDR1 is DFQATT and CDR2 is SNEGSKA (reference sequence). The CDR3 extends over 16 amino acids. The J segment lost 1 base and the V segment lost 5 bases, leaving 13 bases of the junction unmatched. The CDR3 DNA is TGCAGTGCTCTCCCGACAGGGAGGGGGGAGAACACTGAAGCTTTCTTT. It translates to CSALPTGRGENTEAFF.

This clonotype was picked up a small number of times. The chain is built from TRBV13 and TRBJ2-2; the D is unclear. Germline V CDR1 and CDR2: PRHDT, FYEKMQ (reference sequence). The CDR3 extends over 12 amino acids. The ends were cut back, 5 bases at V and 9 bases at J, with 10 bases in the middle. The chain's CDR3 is CASSPDTRELFF. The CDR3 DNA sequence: TGTGCCAGCAGCCCTGACACGCGGGAGCTGTTTTTT.